A selection of T cell receptor beta chains follows, all from one sample in a study of T cell responses to AZD1222 COVID-19 vaccine. Only in-frame clones appear in the TCRdb table, and some are missing; sequencing was by immunoSEQ multiplex PCR. The sample carries some 120,000 clones, about 90% recorded once. This specimen was peripheral blood, taken on day 0 of AZD1222 vaccination. All receptors come from an adult in good health. CDR3s include the opening cysteine and the closing phenylalanine or tryptophan. Each record gives: V gene, clone size, D gene, J gene, CDR3 DNA, CDR3 protein. The D gene is left open where the match is weak. Size is omitted from some rows. Given values are once, few, many or a class for expanded clones.

TRBV9	.	.	TRBJ1-3	TGTGCCAGCAGCGTAGGGTCGACAAACACCATATATTTT	CASSVGSTNTIYF
TRBV14	.	.	TRBJ1-2	TGTGCCAGCAGCCGAGGGACCTATTGGGATGGATATGGCTACACCTTC	CASSRGTYWDGYGYTF
TRBV23-1	.	TRBD2	TRBJ2-1	TGCGCCAGCAGTCAACGACCCGGGACTAGCGGGAGCCATCGGTACAATGAGCAGTTCTTC	CASSQRPGTSGSHRYNEQFF
TRBV12-3/TRBV12-4	.	.	TRBJ2-7	TGTGCCAGCAGTCCGGACAGCTACGAGCAGTACTTC	CASSPDSYEQYF
TRBV28	.	TRBD1	TRBJ1-5	TGTGCCAGCAAAGATGGACAGGGTCATCGGGGGCCCCAGCATTTT	CASKDGQGHRGPQHF
TRBV15	.	.	TRBJ1-5	TGTGCCACCAGCATACAGGGTATTAGTCAGCCCCAGCATTTT	CATSIQGISQPQHF
TRBV2	.	.	TRBJ2-7	TGTGCCAGCAGGTTGGATAAGGACGAGCAGTACTTC	CASRLDKDEQYF
TRBV25-1	.	.	TRBJ1-4	TGTGCCAGCAGCGCAGGTGTGGAAAAACTGTTTTTT	CASSAGVEKLFF
TRBV10-3	.	.	TRBJ1-5	TGTGCCATCAGAGGGTCGGGGATTCAGCCCCAGCATTTT	CAIRGSGIQPQHF
TRBV6-4	.	TRBD1	TRBJ1-2	TGTGCCACCGACCCAACTGGGACAGGGAGCTATGGCTACACCTTC	CATDPTGTGSYGYTF
TRBV3-1/TRBV3-2	.	TRBD1	TRBJ1-5	TGTGCCAGCAGCCAAGGGACAGGGGATCAGCCCCAGCATTTT	CASSQGTGDQPQHF
TRBV2	.	TRBD1	TRBJ1-5	TGTGCCAGCCGAAGGACAGGGGGTCAGCCCCAGCATTTT	CASRRTGGQPQHF
TRBV7-2	.	TRBD2	TRBJ2-7	TGTGCCAGCAGCTTTCGTGGGACTAGCTCCTACGAGCAGTACTTC	CASSFRGTSSYEQYF
TRBV11-3	.	.	TRBJ1-3	TGTGCCAGCAGCTCCCAGGGGCCGACTGGAAACACCATATATTTT	CASSSQGPTGNTIYF
TRBV6-6	once	.	TRBJ1-2	TGTGCCAGCAGTTACGTGGACAGTCCGGATGGCTACACCTTC	CASSYVDSPDGYTF
TRBV13	.	TRBD2	TRBJ2-1	TGTGCCAGCCACGGAGGGACTAGCGGGGAAAATGAGCAGTTCTTC	CASHGGTSGENEQFF
TRBV28	.	TRBD1	TRBJ1-2	TGTGCCAGCAGACCTGGACAGGGGGGGCTTCATGGCTACACCTTC	CASRPGQGGLHGYTF
TRBV28	.	TRBD1	TRBJ1-5	TGTGCCAGCAGTTTTATGACAGGGGACTATAGCAATCAGCCCCAGCATTTT	CASSFMTGDYSNQPQHF
TRBV5-4	.	.	TRBJ1-2	TGTGCCAGCAGCTTGGTCACCGGCGGCTACACCTTC	CASSLVTGGYTF
TRBV18	.	TRBD1	TRBJ2-2	TGTGCCAGCTCACCCGGGACAGCGAACACCGGGGAGCTGTTTTTT	CASSPGTANTGELFF
TRBV4-1	.	.	TRBJ1-4	TGCGCCAGCAGCCTTACTCCCAGCTACGGAAATGAAAAACTGTTTTTT	CASSLTPSYGNEKLFF
TRBV6-5	.	.	TRBJ1-4	TGTGCCAGCAGTTACGGTCGACAGCTAACCGAGGAAAAACTGTTTTTT	CASSYGRQLTEEKLFF
TRBV19	.	.	TRBJ2-3	TGTGCCAGTAGTGGTCACACGACAGATACGCAGTATTTT	CASSGHTTDTQYF
TRBV12-3/TRBV12-4	.	TRBD1	TRBJ2-1	TGTGCCAGCAGACTAGGGGACAGGGATGAGCAGTTCTTC	CASRLGDRDEQFF
TRBV3-1/TRBV3-2	once	TRBD1	TRBJ1-3	TGTGCCAGCAGCCTCGGGACAGGCTCTGGAAACACCATATATTTT	CASSLGTGSGNTIYF
TRBV27	.	.	TRBJ2-3	TGTGCCAGCAGTCAAGCGGTAGGGCCTGGGGGTACGCAGTATTTT	CASSQAVGPGGTQYF
TRBV5-6	.	.	TRBJ2-7	TGTGCCAGCAGCTTGATGAGGGTTTCCTACGAGCAGTACTTC	CASSLMRVSYEQYF
TRBV10-3	.	TRBD2	TRBJ2-1	TGTGCCATCAGTGAGACGGGACTAGCCTCGCAGTTCTTC	CAISETGLASQFF
TRBV7-8	few	.	TRBJ2-3	TGTGCCAGCAGCTCTTACAGGGTTGGGGGTGCAGATACGCAGTATTTT	CASSSYRVGGADTQYF
TRBV12-5	.	.	TRBJ1-5	TGTGCTAGTGGCCACAATCAGCCCCAGCATTTT	CASGHNQPQHF
TRBV19	.	.	TRBJ1-4	TGTGCCAGTAGTATTGACGGGGGCGAAAAACTGTTTTTT	CASSIDGGEKLFF
TRBV6-5	.	.	TRBJ1-2	TGTGCCAGCAGTTACTCGGGCAACGGAGGGGTCGGCTACACCTTC	CASSYSGNGGVGYTF
TRBV11-2	.	.	TRBJ1-3	TGTGCCAGCAGCTTAGAGGGTTTGGCTGCCGTCTCTGGAAACACCATATATTTT	CASSLEGLAAVSGNTIYF
TRBV5-1	once	.	TRBJ1-2	TGCGCCAGCAGCTTGGAACTCGGGGTTAACTATGGCTACACCTTC	CASSLELGVNYGYTF